The next 5 T cell receptor beta chains were all read from a single sample in a study of shared clonotypes between healthy human individuals. This table comes from immunoSEQ multiplex PCR, and its TCRdb copy is limited to in-frame clones, with some not included. There are 950,000 to 1,200,000 clones in the sample; 60% to 85% occur only once, and about 0.94% lies in the top ten. The sample taken for sequencing was memory CD4+ T cells from PBMCs. The sample's subset: CD45RA-negative fraction. These receptors were collected from a man aged 18-30 years in good health. Some clones in this sample may be carry-over from other donors' samples.

As for this clone: Possible read error: a much larger clone is one base away. The rearrangement uses TRBV7-7 and TRBJ2-2; TRBD2 might be the D (5 bases). Germline V CDR1 and CDR2: SSHAT, FNYEAQ (reference sequence). The CDR3 sequence is 14 residues long. The CDR3 region has the DNA TGTGCTAGCAGCTTAAACACAAACACCGGGGAGCCGTTTTTT. Its translation is CASSLNTNTGEPFF. The whole variable domain, filled in from reference TRBV7-7 and TRBJ2-2, reads GAGVSQSPRYKVTKRGQDVTLRCDPISSHATLYWYQQALGQGPEFLTYFNYEAQPDKSGLPSDRFSAERPEGSISTLTIQRTEQRDSAMYRCASSLNTNTGEPFFGEGSRLTVL.

The rearrangement joins TRBV18 to TRBJ2-2, with D possibly being TRBD1 (6 bases). Germline V gene data show CDR1 as KGHSH and CDR2 as LQKENI. V was trimmed by 1 base and J by 2 bases, leaving 11 bases between them. This CDR3 comprises 16 residues. The CDR3 loop reads CASSPLQGLNTGELFF. The CDR3 region has the DNA TGTGCCAGCTCACCACTTCAGGGGCTAAACACCGGGGAGCTGTTTTTT.

CDR3 in amino acids: CASSQGTDYNSPLHF. CDR3 in DNA: TGTGCCAGCAGCCAGGGGACGGATTATAATTCACCCCTCCACTTT. This chain uses TRBV5-4 with TRBJ1-6; a weak D match, TRBD1 (6 bases). This CDR3 is built from 15 residues. Trimming removed 4 bases at V and 4 bases at J, with 12 bases between. Germline V lookup: CDR1 SGHNT, CDR2 YYREEE (reference sequence).

The rearrangement links TRBV29-1 to TRBJ2-1, with D uncertain. Germline V gene lookup returns CDR1 SQVTM and CDR2 ANQGSEA. V was clipped by 3 bases and J by 4 bases, with 10 bases between them. There are 13 residues in the CDR3. The CDR3 bases are TGCAGCGTTGAGAAGTATCCATACAATGAGCAGTTCTTC. This codes for CSVEKYPYNEQFF.

The genes are TRBV5-1 and TRBJ1-1; 8 nucleotides agree with TRBD1. The CDR3 totals 15 residues. Germline lookup yields CDR1 SGHRS and CDR2 YFSETQ. V trimming: 0 bases; J trimming: 3 bases; junction bases outside the gene matches: 4. CDR3 sequence reads: CASSLAPGGYTEAFF. CDR3 in DNA: TGCGCCAGCAGCTTGGCTCCAGGGGGCTACACTGAAGCTTTCTTT.